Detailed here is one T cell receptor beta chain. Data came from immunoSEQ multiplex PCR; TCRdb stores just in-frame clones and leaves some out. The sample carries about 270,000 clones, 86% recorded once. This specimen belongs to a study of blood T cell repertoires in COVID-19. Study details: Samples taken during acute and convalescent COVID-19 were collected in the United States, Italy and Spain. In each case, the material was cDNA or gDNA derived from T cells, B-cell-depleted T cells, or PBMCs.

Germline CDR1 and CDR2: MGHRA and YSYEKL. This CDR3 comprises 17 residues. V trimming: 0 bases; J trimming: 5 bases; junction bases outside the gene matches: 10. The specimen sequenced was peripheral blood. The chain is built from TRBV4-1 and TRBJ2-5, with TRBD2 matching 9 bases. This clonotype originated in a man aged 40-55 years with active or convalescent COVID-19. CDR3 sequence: CASSQDRAGGRRETQYF. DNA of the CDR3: TGCGCCAGCAGCCAAGATAGGGCGGGGGGGCGTCGGGAGACCCAGTACTTC.